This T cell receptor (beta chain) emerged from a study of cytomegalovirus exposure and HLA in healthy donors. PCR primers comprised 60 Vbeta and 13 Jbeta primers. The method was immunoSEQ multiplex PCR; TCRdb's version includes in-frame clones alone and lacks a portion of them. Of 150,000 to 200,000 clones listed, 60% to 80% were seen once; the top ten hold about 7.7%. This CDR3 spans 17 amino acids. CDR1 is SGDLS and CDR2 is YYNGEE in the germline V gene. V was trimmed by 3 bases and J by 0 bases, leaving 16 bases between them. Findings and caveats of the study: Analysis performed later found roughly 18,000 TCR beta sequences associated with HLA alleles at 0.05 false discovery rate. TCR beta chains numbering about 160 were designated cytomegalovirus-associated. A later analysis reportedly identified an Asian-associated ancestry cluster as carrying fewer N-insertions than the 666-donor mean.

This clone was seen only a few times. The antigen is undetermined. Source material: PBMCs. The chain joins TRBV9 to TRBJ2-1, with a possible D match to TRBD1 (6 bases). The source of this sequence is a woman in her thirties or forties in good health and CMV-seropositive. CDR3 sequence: CASSALQGRSSYNEQFF. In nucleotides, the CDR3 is TGTGCCAGCAGCGCCCTTCAGGGGCGGAGCTCCTACAATGAGCAGTTCTTC.